This T cell receptor beta chain was recorded in a study of control samples from healthy donors and cancer patients. This clone is a singleton in its sample. Assay: immunoSEQ multiplex PCR; the TCRdb copy retains only in-frame clones and omits some. The data hold 40,000 or so clones, with roughly 90% observed a single time. Germline lookup yields CDR1 SGHRS and CDR2 YFSETQ. Trimming took 5 bases from V and 4 from J, leaving 16 bases between them. This CDR3 has 15 amino acids. This TCR was recovered from a woman between 40 and 55 years old with head and neck cancer. The genes are TRBV5-1 and TRBJ1-5; weak D call: TRBD1 (6 bases). Sequenced input: PBMCs. CDR3 bases: TGCGCCAGCAGTCCGGGGGGGCGCGTTAATCAGCCCCAGCATTTT. Translated: CASSPGGRVNQPQHF.